Presented here are 16 T cell receptor beta chains from one specimen sequenced in a study of T cell responses to AZD1222 COVID-19 vaccine. Generated by immunoSEQ multiplex PCR, the TCRdb table keeps only in-frame clones and is missing some. Here the sample spans over 100,000 clones, approximately 90% being singletons. Source: peripheral blood, taken on day 0 of AZD1222 vaccination. The receptors stem from an adult in good health.

The chain links TRBV12-3 or TRBV12-4 to TRBJ1-2, with D hard to call. V lost 5 bases and J 7 bases, leaving 11 bases between the germline ends. The CDR3 has 12 residues. The CDR3 DNA follows: TGTGCCAGCAGTCCTAACCGCTCTGGCTACACCTTC. Translation: CASSPNRSGYTF.

V usage is TRBV5-5 and J usage is TRBJ2-3; D perhaps matches TRBD2 (6 bases). This CDR3 is built from 16 residues. Germline lookup yields CDR1 SGHKS and CDR2 YYEKEE (reference sequence). Trimming removed 3 bases from V and 0 bases from J, with 14 bases in between. DNA of the CDR3: TGTGCCAGCAGCTCGGCCCTAGGGACTAGCACAGATACGCAGTATTTT. The encoded protein is CASSSALGTSTDTQYF.

V and J are TRBV6-5 and TRBJ2-5; D ambiguous. CDR3 length: 13 residues. The germline gives CDR1 MNHEY, CDR2 SVGAGI. Trimming took off 6 bases at V and 3 bases at J, with 11 bases between the two ends. The CDR3 DNA follows: TGTGCCAGCAGCCGGACGGCCGAAGAGACCCAGTACTTC. Translated: CASSRTAEETQYF.

The chain employs TRBV27 and TRBJ1-5; perhaps TRBD1 as D (6 bases). CDR3 length: 13 residues. The ends were cut back, 5 bases at V and 11 bases at J, with 16 bases in the middle. The V gene's germline CDR1 is MNHEY and CDR2 SMNVEV (reference sequence). CDR3 residues: CASSGTTLGTQHF. DNA for the CDR3: TGTGCCAGCAGTGGGACAACCCTGGGCACCCAGCATTTT.

The CDR3 nucleotides read TGTGCCAGCAGACAGGGGAGGTCCTACGAGCAGTACTTC. This codes for CASRQGRSYEQYF. The chain employs TRBV6-5 and TRBJ2-7, with a weak D call TRBD1 (7 bases). The CDR3 has 13 amino acids. Germline-derived CDR1 and CDR2 are MNHEY and SVGAGI. Trimming took 6 bases from V and 1 from J, leaving 10 bases between them.

This sequence joins TRBV4-3 and TRBJ1-3, with D hard to call. The CDR3 has 17 amino acids. V was shortened by 1 base and J by 1 base, with 14 bases between the two germline ends. The germline V gene has CDR1 LGHNA and CDR2 YSLEER. The CDR3 sequence is CASSQAPVGSSGNTIYF. In DNA, the CDR3 is TGCGCCAGCAGCCAAGCTCCGGTTGGGTCGTCTGGAAACACCATATATTTT.

The chain employs TRBV5-5 and TRBJ2-7; D perhaps matches TRBD2 (6 bases). The CDR3 runs 15 residues. Trimming removed 0 bases at V and 0 bases at J, with 10 bases between. Germline loops: CDR1 SGHKS, CDR2 YYEKEE (reference sequence). The CDR3 DNA follows: TGTGCCAGCAGCTTGGCTTTCGGGAGCTCCTACGAGCAGTACTTC. The encoded protein is CASSLAFGSSYEQYF.

Only a few counts were recorded for this clone. The gene calls are TRBV10-1 and TRBJ1-1; D is unresolved. CDR3 length: 13 amino acids. V lost 0 bases and J 7 bases, leaving 9 bases between the germline ends. Per the germline V gene, CDR1 is WNHNN and CDR2 is SYGVQD (reference sequence). CDR3 sequence (DNA): TGCGCCAGCAGTGAGTCGACCGGGGATGAAGCTTTCTTT. Protein product: CASSESTGDEAFF.

The CDR3 region is CASGGPPVYNEQFF. The CDR3 DNA sequence: TGTGCCAGCGGAGGGCCCCCGGTTTACAATGAGCAGTTCTTC. The chain carries TRBV7-9 and TRBJ2-1; D perhaps matches TRBD2 (6 bases). The CDR3 loop spans 14 amino acids. The germline V gene encodes CDR1 SEHNR and CDR2 FQNEAQ (reference sequence). V lost 8 bases, J lost 4 bases, and 15 bases lay in between.

This chain connects TRBV7-9 to TRBJ1-2; D is ambiguous. V was shortened by 1 base and J by 0 bases, with 3 bases between the two germline ends. Per the germline V gene, CDR1 is SEHNR and CDR2 is FQNEAQ (reference sequence). The CDR3 is made up of 13 amino acids. The CDR3 DNA reads TGTGCCAGCAGCTTAGTGTCTAACTATGGCTACACCTTC. Amino acid sequence: CASSLVSNYGYTF.

The rearrangement joins TRBV7-6 to TRBJ1-4; no clear D. V lost 2 bases and J lost 10, with 8 bases in between. Germline V gene data show CDR1 as SGHVS and CDR2 as FNYEAQ. This CDR3 comprises 12 residues. CDR3 nucleotide sequence: TGTGCCAGCAGCTTAAATCTCGGAAAACTGTTTTTT. Protein product: CASSLNLGKLFF.

This sequence joins TRBV7-6 and TRBJ1-3; no clear D. The germline V gene encodes CDR1 SGHVS and CDR2 FNYEAQ. Trimming stripped 5 bases from V and 3 bases from J, with 8 bases between. The CDR3 runs to 13 residues. CDR3 in DNA: TGTGCCAGCAGCCCAGGCGGTGGAAACACCATATATTTT. This encodes CASSPGGGNTIYF.

The chain recombines TRBV19 with TRBJ1-2; the match to TRBD1 covers 9 bases. Germline V CDR1 and CDR2: LNHDA, SQIVND (reference sequence). This CDR3 has 16 residues. Trimming cost V 3 bases and J 0 bases; bases outside gene matches: 5. CDR3 residues: CASSIRGQGANYGYTF. CDR3 nucleotides: TGTGCCAGTAGTATTAGGGGACAGGGAGCTAACTATGGCTACACCTTC.

The genes are TRBV5-6 and TRBJ2-1, with 9 bases matching TRBD1. This CDR3 spans 14 amino acids. Germline V gene lookup returns CDR1 SGHDT and CDR2 YYEEEE. Trimming cost V 3 bases and J 7 bases; bases outside gene matches: 5. The CDR3 bases are TGTGCCAGCAGCTCCGGGACAGGGTTGAATGAGCAGTTCTTC. Translating it yields CASSSGTGLNEQFF.

The J gene is TRBJ1-6, the V gene TRBV28; D unclear. Germline CDR1 MDHEN, CDR2 SYDVKM. V lost 7 bases, J lost 9 bases, and 10 bases lay in between. The CDR3 spans 12 residues. The CDR3 region has the DNA TGTGCCAGCACCTCCGAGGGTTCACCCCTCCACTTT. This gives the protein CASTSEGSPLHF. Drawing the rest from reference TRBV28 and TRBJ1-6, the complete variable domain is DVKVTQSSRYLVKRTGEKVFLECVQDMDHENMFWYRQDPGLGLRLIYFSYDVKMKEKGDIPEGYSVSREKKERFSLILESASTNQTSMYLCASTSEGSPLHFGNGTRLTVT.

The rearrangement joins TRBV2 to TRBJ2-7; unclear D gene. The germline V gene encodes CDR1 SNHLY and CDR2 FYNNEI. Trimming cost V 5 bases and J 2 bases, with 10 bases left between them. The CDR3 is made up of 13 amino acids. The CDR3 protein is CASSYTEAYEQYF. DNA for the CDR3: TGTGCCAGCAGTTATACAGAGGCCTACGAGCAGTACTTC.